These 5 T cell receptor beta chains were all obtained from the same sample, sequenced in a study of blood T cells in healthy people across ages. A sample-barcoded 5' primer and a J-beta primer mix were used in a second PCR of roughly 7 to 11 cycles. TCRdb redid the calling of the 5' RACE reads with MiXCR, one entry per CDR3 protein. The top ten clones hold 15% to 19% of a sample with about 640,000 distinct CDR3 sequences, about 30% of them seen once. The sequencing sample was made of blood. These receptors were taken from a woman older than 75 in good health.

Notes on this clonotype: A junction boundary mismatches the germline segment, possibly from a read error. This chain links TRBV9 with TRBJ2-1, with D tentatively TRBD2 (5 bases). This CDR3 spans 11 amino acids. Germline V gives CDR1 SGDLS, CDR2 YYNGEE. The CDR3 DNA reads as TGTGCCAGTAGCGTAGGAGAGACCCAGTTCTTC. Protein sequence: CASSVGETQFF. The full variable domain, completed using reference TRBV9 and TRBJ2-1, is DSGVTQTPKHLITATGQRVTLRCSPRSGDLSVYWYQQSLDQGLQFLIQYYNGEERAKGNILERFSAQQFPDLHSELNLSSLELGDSALYFCASSVGETQFFGPGTRLTVL.

This chain connects TRBV4-1 to TRBJ1-3; D uncertain. CDR3 length equals 15 residues. Germline V gives CDR1 MGHRA, CDR2 YSYEKL. V was shortened by 0 bases and J by 0 bases, with 6 bases between the two germline ends. The CDR3 reads CASSQDQSSGNTIYF. Written as DNA, the CDR3 is TGCGCCAGCAGCCAAGATCAAAGCTCTGGAAACACCATATATTTT.

V is TRBV24-1 and J is TRBJ2-5; 8 positions match TRBD2. The CDR3 consists of 16 residues. The ends lost 4 bases at V and 11 bases at J; junction bases unmatched: 17. The V gene's germline CDR1 is KGHDR and CDR2 SFDVKD. The CDR3 nucleotides read TGTGCCACCAGTGACGCGGGGGGAACCGGGTTCAATGAGCAGTACTTC. This translates into CATSDAGGTGFNEQYF.

The chain employs TRBV12-3 or TRBV12-4 and TRBJ2-1; TRBD2 agrees at 9 bases. There are 16 residues in the CDR3. With 5 bases clipped from V and 7 bases from J, the junction kept 12 bases outside the gene matches. CDR3 in DNA: TGTGCCAGCAGTCCACTGGCGGGGGGGCCGAAGAATGAGCAGTTCTTC. As protein: CASSPLAGGPKNEQFF.

The CDR3 DNA is TGTGCCAGCAGTTACGGGTCGGCCTCCTACGAGCAGTACTTC. Translating gives CASSYGSASYEQYF. The V call is TRBV6-2 or TRBV6-3, the J call TRBJ2-7; D is unclear. The CDR3 runs 14 residues. The germline CDR1 and CDR2 sequences are MNHEY and SVGEGT. V was cut by 2 bases and J by 0 bases, with 8 bases left in between.